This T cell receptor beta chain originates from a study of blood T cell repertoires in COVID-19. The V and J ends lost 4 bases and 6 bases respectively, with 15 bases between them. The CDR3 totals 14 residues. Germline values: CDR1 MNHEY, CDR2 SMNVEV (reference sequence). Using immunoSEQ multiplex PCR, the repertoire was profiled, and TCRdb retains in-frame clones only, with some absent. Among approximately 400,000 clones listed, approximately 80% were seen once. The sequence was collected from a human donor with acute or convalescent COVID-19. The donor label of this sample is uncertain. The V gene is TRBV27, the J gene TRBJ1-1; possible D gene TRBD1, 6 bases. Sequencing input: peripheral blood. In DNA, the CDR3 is TGTGCCAGCAGTTCCTACAGGGCTGCGGCTGAAGCTTTCTTT. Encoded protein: CASSSYRAAAEAFF.